The clone carrying this T cell receptor beta chain was observed once. Its antigen is not known. Primers included in the PCR were 60 Vbeta and 13 Jbeta primers. Assay: immunoSEQ multiplex PCR; the TCRdb copy retains only in-frame clones and omits some. Here the sample spans around 180,000 clones, roughly 83% being singletons. The data were taken from a study of cytomegalovirus exposure and HLA in healthy donors. Study-wide context: A data release that came early held some 79 million unique TCRs from HLA-typed donors. General study points: When a later analysis was performed, an Asian-associated ancestry cluster reportedly had fewer N-insertions than the approximately 690-donor mean. The sole available immune exposure information was CMV serostatus.

The germline V gene encodes CDR1 LGHNA and CDR2 YNFKEQ. The CDR3 totals 15 residues. V lost 2 bases and J lost 9; bases outside the gene matches: 9. The chain couples TRBV4-2 to TRBJ2-1; 8 nucleotides align to TRBD2. The sequence was obtained from a woman in her forties or fifties in good health and CMV-seronegative. Sequencing was performed on PBMCs. The CDR3, as DNA: TGTGCCAGCAGCCAACGACTAGCGAGTTGGAGTGAGCAGTTCTTC. It is translated as CASSQRLASWSEQFF.